The clone carrying this TCR beta chain was seen more than once but under ten times. Its cognate antigen is unknown. These data come from a study of T cells after yellow fever vaccination. CDR3 length: 17 amino acids. Germline V gene data show CDR1 as DFQATT and CDR2 as SNEGSKA (reference sequence). Unmatched junction bases numbered 12, after V lost 0 bases and J lost 7 bases. TCRdb reprocessed the 5' RACE reads with MiXCR, giving one entry per CDR3 protein. The sample includes 90,000 to 150,000 distinct CDR3 sequences, about 6.8% seen only once; the top ten take approximately 2.7%. Study observations and caveats: At approximately 95% for CD4 and over 80% for CD8, most primary-vaccination clones showed up again after the booster. FACS-sorted repertoires could contain abundant clonotypes contaminating from the bulk population.

The genes are TRBV20-1 and TRBJ1-6; 7 nucleotides align to TRBD1. This sequence was found in a man aged 18 to 29 who received the YFV17D yellow fever vaccine. The sequencing used CD4+ T cells sorted from PBMCs, collected about 49 days after the first yellow fever vaccination. CDR3 DNA sequence: TGCAGTGCTAGAGAGAGTACGACAGGGACGGGGAATTCACCCCTCCACTTT. Translated, it gives CSARESTTGTGNSPLHF.